A single sample gave rise to the 26 T cell receptor beta chains below, sequenced in a study of T-cell memory formation after mild COVID-19. TCRdb re-analysed the 5' RACE reads in MiXCR, keeping a single row per CDR3 protein. The table lists 500,000 to 600,000 distinct CDR3 sequences, roughly 18% of them singletons. The source material was PBMCs or a T cell subset sorted from them (not recorded which). The source is an adult woman who had mild COVID-19 (a few samples of this study predate the infection). Cell type and time point are not known.

The chain has TRBV3-1 and TRBJ2-3, with a weak D call TRBD1 (6 bases). The germline V gene encodes CDR1 LGHDT and CDR2 YNNKEL (reference sequence). V was clipped by 3 bases and J by 0 bases, with 10 bases between them. This CDR3 contains 15 residues. Here the CDR3 DNA reads TGTGCCAGCAGCCACAAACAGGGAAGCACAGATACGCAGTATTTT. Residues: CASSHKQGSTDTQYF.

A few counts support this clonotype. This chain connects TRBV6-6 to TRBJ2-7, with D perhaps TRBD1 (5 bases). Germline V gives CDR1 MNHNY, CDR2 SVGAGI (reference sequence). V lost 8 bases and J lost 3, with 11 bases in between. The CDR3 runs to 12 residues. The CDR3 DNA follows: TGTGCCAGCCTGGACACCAACTACGAGCAGTACTTC. It translates to CASLDTNYEQYF.

The chain joins TRBV19 to TRBJ2-5; 12 nucleotides match TRBD2. The ends lost 3 bases at V and 5 bases at J; junction bases unmatched: 4. Per germline, CDR1 LNHDA and CDR2 SQIVND (reference sequence). The CDR3 length is 15 residues. This CDR3 reads CASSMTSGSGETQYF. Written as DNA, the CDR3 is TGTGCCAGTAGTATGACTAGCGGGAGCGGGGAGACCCAGTACTTC.

The V call is TRBV15, the J call TRBJ2-6; 11 bases match TRBD2. Losses at the gene ends were 9 bases for V and 2 bases for J; bases not matched to a gene: 3. The germline V gene encodes CDR1 LNHNV and CDR2 YYDKDF (reference sequence). The CDR3 spans 15 residues. CDR3 sequence reads: CATKLAGAGANVLTF. In nucleotides, the CDR3 is TGTGCCACGAAACTAGCGGGGGCTGGGGCCAACGTCCTGACTTTC.

The chain carries TRBV7-2 and TRBJ1-2; D remains ambiguous. The CDR3 extends over 12 amino acids. Germline V CDR1 and CDR2: SGHTA, FQGNSA. Trimming shortened V by 4 bases and J by 6 bases, and 9 bases separated the two germline ends. The CDR3 nucleotides are TGTGCCAGCAGCTCCGACTCGGATGGCTACACCTTC. This codes for CASSSDSDGYTF.

A word on this clonotype: The junction and the germline gene differ at one end; a read error may be behind it. CDR3 amino acids: CASSQVAEEQNF. The CDR3 DNA follows: TGTGCCAGCAGCCAAGTAGCGGAAGAGCAGAATTTT. The chain carries TRBV14 and TRBJ1-4; D is ambiguous. The CDR3 totals 12 residues. From germline, CDR1 is SGHDN and CDR2 FVKESK.

This rearrangement joins TRBV7-9 to TRBJ2-3; D is ambiguous. Trimming left V 6 bases short and J 0 bases short, with 7 bases between. This CDR3 comprises 13 residues. CDR1 and CDR2 from the germline V gene are SEHNR and FQNEAQ (reference sequence). Here the CDR3 DNA reads TGTGCCAGCAGATCAGGCAGCACAGATACGCAGTATTTT. Encoded protein: CASRSGSTDTQYF.

The rearrangement uses TRBV10-3 and TRBJ2-7; TRBD2 matches at 8 bases. CDR1 is ENHRY and CDR2 is SYGVKD in the germline V gene. V dropped 7 bases and J dropped 6; count of bases not matched to a gene: 8. The CDR3 runs 13 residues. The CDR3: CAIKGTSLAEQYF. The CDR3 DNA follows: TGTGCCATCAAAGGGACTAGTCTTGCCGAGCAGTACTTC.

The J gene is TRBJ2-7, the V gene TRBV27, with 8 bases fitting TRBD2. J gave up 3 bases and V 7 bases, and 8 bases lay outside the gene matches. Germline V gene sequence: CDR1 MNHEY, CDR2 SMNVEV (reference sequence). This CDR3 region has 14 residues. The CDR3 region is CASTLRGGYYEQYF. Here the CDR3 DNA reads TGTGCCAGCACCCTCCGGGGGGGCTACTACGAGCAGTACTTC.

CDR3 coding DNA: TGCGCCAGCAGCCAAGATGGGATCCCGGGAGGGAGGACGCAACAGTTCTTC. Protein product: CASSQDGIPGGRTQQFF. V and J are TRBV4-3 and TRBJ2-1; TRBD2 matches at 8 bases. The CDR3 length is 17 residues. The V segment lost 0 bases and the J segment 13 bases; nucleotides outside the gene matches: 17. Germline assignment: CDR1 LGHNA and CDR2 YSLEER.

This clonotype was observed a few times. The rearrangement uses TRBV5-1 and TRBJ2-3, with a possible D match to TRBD2 (6 bases). The CDR3 extends over 16 amino acids. CDR1 and CDR2 from the germline V gene are SGHRS and YFSETQ. Trimming shortened V by 0 bases and J by 3 bases, and 14 bases separated the two germline ends. CDR3 amino acids: CASSLGFGGETDTQYF. The CDR3 nucleotides read TGCGCCAGCAGCTTGGGTTTCGGGGGAGAGACAGATACGCAGTATTTT.

This chain joins TRBV9 and TRBJ2-3; 13 bases map to TRBD2. Germline V gene lookup returns CDR1 SGDLS and CDR2 YYNGEE. CDR3 length: 17 residues. Trimming took 3 bases from V and 5 from J; bases not matched to a gene: 9. The CDR3 DNA follows: TGTGCCAGCAGCGCCACCGCACTAGCGGGGGGGCGAGATACGCAGTATTTT. Protein sequence: CASSATALAGGRDTQYF.

This chain uses TRBV27 with TRBJ2-3; 8 bases map to TRBD2. The CDR3 spans 16 residues. Trimming removed 5 bases from V and 3 bases from J; junction bases left unmatched: 10. Germline CDR1 reads MNHEY; CDR2 reads SMNVEV (reference sequence). The chain's CDR3 is CASSPLQRGWTDTQYF. In DNA, the CDR3 is TGTGCCAGCAGTCCACTCCAGCGGGGGTGGACAGATACGCAGTATTTT.

This clonotype was seen a handful of times. The chain couples TRBV12-3 or TRBV12-4 to TRBJ2-2; D is perhaps TRBD1 (5 bases). The V and J ends lost 3 bases and 2 bases respectively, with 19 bases between them. This CDR3 contains 18 residues. CDR3 sequence reads: CASSFKGQTISNTGELFF. In DNA form, the CDR3 reads TGTGCCAGCAGTTTTAAGGGGCAAACGATATCAAACACCGGGGAGCTGTTTTTT.

The rearrangement joins TRBV20-1 to TRBJ1-5; D is undetermined. Germline assignment: CDR1 DFQATT and CDR2 SNEGSKA (reference sequence). Trimming removed 6 bases at V and 1 base at J, with 16 bases between. The CDR3 runs to 15 residues. CDR3 sequence: CSANTPGLSNQPQHF. The CDR3 DNA reads as TGCAGTGCAAACACCCCGGGCCTGAGCAATCAGCCCCAGCATTTT.

This clonotype was observed a few times. The rearrangement uses TRBV12-3 or TRBV12-4 and TRBJ2-3; D possibly corresponds to TRBD2 (5 bases). Trimming pared 3 bases from V and 0 bases from J, leaving 16 bases between. This CDR3 is built from 17 residues. CDR3 protein: CASSFGMGGPSTDTQYF. In DNA form, the CDR3 reads TGTGCCAGCAGTTTCGGCATGGGCGGGCCAAGCACAGATACGCAGTATTTT.

There are a few counts of this clonotype. The V call is TRBV6-5, the J call TRBJ2-7; D gene ambiguous. Trimming removed 2 bases from V and 4 bases from J, with 15 bases in between. Germline loops: CDR1 MNHEY, CDR2 SVGAGI. The CDR3 has 15 amino acids. For the CDR3, the DNA is TGTGCCAGCAGTTACGAGTCCCAGACCTTATACGAGCAGTACTTC. This gives the protein CASSYESQTLYEQYF.

This chain joins TRBV30 and TRBJ2-1; 9 bases map to TRBD2. The CDR3 is 14 amino acids. V trimming: 4 bases; J trimming: 10 bases; junction bases outside the gene matches: 11. Germline-derived CDR1 and CDR2 are GTSNPN and SVGIG (reference sequence). DNA of the CDR3: TGTGCCTGGAATCCCTTGGAGCTAGCGGGGGAGCAGTTCTTC. Protein: CAWNPLELAGEQFF.

This sequence joins TRBV6-5 and TRBJ1-2, with D uncertain. Per germline, CDR1 MNHEY and CDR2 SVGAGI. V lost 2 bases and J lost 7, with 11 bases in between. The CDR3 is 13 amino acids. In DNA, the CDR3 is TGTGCCAGCAGTTACACGTTATTCGCTGGCTACACCTTC. Translated, it gives CASSYTLFAGYTF.

There are a few counts of this clonotype. The genes are TRBV30 and TRBJ2-7, with a possible D match to TRBD1 (5 bases). This CDR3 has 16 residues. Between the trimmed V and J ends, which lost 3 bases and 1 base, there was a span of 19 bases. CDR1 and CDR2 (germline): GTSNPN, SVGIG (reference sequence). The CDR3 DNA is TGTGCCTGGAGCTCCCTAGGGCAGGGCAGGTCCTACGAGCAGTACTTC. It codes for CAWSSLGQGRSYEQYF.

The sample holds a few counts of this clonotype. The V gene is TRBV7-8, the J gene TRBJ1-1, with 8 positions matching TRBD1. Unmatched junction bases numbered 8, after V lost 5 bases and J lost 3 bases. Germline CDR1 SGHVS, CDR2 FQNEAQ. CDR3 length: 15 residues. In DNA, the CDR3 is TGTGCCAGCAGCGAAAAAACAGGGGGTTACACTGAAGCTTTCTTT. Encoded protein: CASSEKTGGYTEAFF.

The DNA for the CDR3 is TGTGCCAGCAGTCGTCAGGGGACCCGCGGTGAGCAGTTCTTC. This codes for CASSRQGTRGEQFF. The rearrangement uses TRBV28 and TRBJ2-1, with a weak D call TRBD1 (6 bases). Germline loops: CDR1 MDHEN, CDR2 SYDVKM. The CDR3 has 14 residues. The V end was cut by 5 bases, the J end by 9 bases, with 17 bases between. The full variable domain, its missing parts supplied by reference TRBV28 and TRBJ2-1, is DVKVTQSSRYLVKRTGEKVFLECVQDMDHENMFWYRQDPGLGLRLIYFSYDVKMKEKGDIPEGYSVSREKKERFSLILESASTNQTSMYLCASSRQGTRGEQFFGPGTRLTVL.

The V and J genes are TRBV4-3 and TRBJ2-2; D call uncertain. The ends were cut back, 4 bases at V and 7 bases at J, with 7 bases in the middle. Germline V lookup: CDR1 LGHNA, CDR2 YSLEER. The CDR3 has 12 residues. The CDR3 DNA sequence: TGCGCCAGCAGCCGGTTGGACGGGGAGCTGTTTTTT. Translated: CASSRLDGELFF.

This clonotype turned up a few times. V and J are TRBV2 and TRBJ1-4; D uncertain. In germline, CDR1 is SNHLY, CDR2 FYNNEI. Between the trimmed V and J ends, which lost 7 bases and 8 bases, there was a span of 8 bases. The CDR3 has 11 residues. CDR3 residues: CASKEMEKLFF. CDR3 coding DNA: TGTGCCAGCAAGGAGATGGAAAAACTGTTTTTT.

The chain recombines TRBV7-3 with TRBJ1-2; D unclear. Germline assignment: CDR1 SGHTA and CDR2 FQGTGA. CDR3 size: 14 residues. Trimming stripped 6 bases from V and 4 bases from J, with 15 bases between. The CDR3 DNA is TGTGCCAGCAGAACTTTTTGGCCCATCTATGGCTACACCTTC. Encoded protein: CASRTFWPIYGYTF.

The rearrangement links TRBV6-2 or TRBV6-3 to TRBJ1-5, with TRBD1 identical over 7 bases. Germline-derived CDR1 and CDR2 are MNHEY and SVGEGT. This CDR3 is 15 amino acids long. Losses at the gene ends were 4 bases for V and 1 base for J; bases not matched to a gene: 4. The CDR3 coding sequence is TGTGCCAGCAGTTCCCCGACAGGGAGCAATCAGCCCCAGCATTTT. The encoded protein is CASSSPTGSNQPQHF.